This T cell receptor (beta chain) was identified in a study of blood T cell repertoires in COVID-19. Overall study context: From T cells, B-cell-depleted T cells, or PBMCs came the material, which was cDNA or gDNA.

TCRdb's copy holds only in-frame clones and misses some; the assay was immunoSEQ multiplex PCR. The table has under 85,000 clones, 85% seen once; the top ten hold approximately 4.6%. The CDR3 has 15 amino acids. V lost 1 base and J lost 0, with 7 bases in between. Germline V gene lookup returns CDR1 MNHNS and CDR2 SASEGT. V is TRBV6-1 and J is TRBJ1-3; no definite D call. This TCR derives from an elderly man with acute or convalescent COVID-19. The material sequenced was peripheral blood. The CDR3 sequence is CASSEGESSGNTIYF. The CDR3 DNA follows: TGTGCCAGCAGTGAAGGGGAGAGCTCTGGAAACACCATATATTTT.